The present T cell receptor (beta chain) was sequenced within a study of cytomegalovirus exposure and HLA in healthy donors. Study-level results: Highest at DRB1 and lowest at HLA-C, TCR association rates differed among HLA loci in a later analysis. High specificity and sensitivity for cytomegalovirus status were reported for the classifier.

PCR was performed using 60 Vbeta and 13 Jbeta primers. Measured with immunoSEQ multiplex PCR; TCRdb has only the in-frame clones, and not every one. Among 150,000 or so clones, around three fifths were seen once, and the ten largest hold 2.5% to 3.5%. Though nominally healthy at sampling, donors likely had unrecorded immune exposures. Germline CDR1 and CDR2: SNHLY and FYNNEI. This CDR3 region has 16 residues. Trimming at V came to 5 bases and at J to 1 base, leaving 11 bases not matched to a gene. A few counts support this clone. Its specificity is not known. This TCR derives from a woman in her 30s in good health and CMV-seropositive. Sequencing was performed on PBMCs. The chain links TRBV2 to TRBJ2-7, with 7 bases aligning to TRBD2. CDR3 region: CASSPSWASGSYEQYF. The CDR3 DNA sequence: TGTGCCAGCAGTCCCTCATGGGCTAGCGGATCCTACGAGCAGTACTTC.